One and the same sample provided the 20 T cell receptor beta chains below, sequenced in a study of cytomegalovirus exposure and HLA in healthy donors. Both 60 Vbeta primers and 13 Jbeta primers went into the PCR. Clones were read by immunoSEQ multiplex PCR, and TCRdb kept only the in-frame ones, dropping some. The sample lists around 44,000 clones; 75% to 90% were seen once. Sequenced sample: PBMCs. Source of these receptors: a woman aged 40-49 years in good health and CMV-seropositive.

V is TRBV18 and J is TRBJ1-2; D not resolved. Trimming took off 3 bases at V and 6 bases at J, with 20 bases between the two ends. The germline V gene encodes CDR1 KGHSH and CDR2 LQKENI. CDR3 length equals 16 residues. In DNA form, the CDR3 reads TGTGCCAGCTCACCTTCACGGCAAATGACTCTTGATGGCTACACCTTC. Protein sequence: CASSPSRQMTLDGYTF.

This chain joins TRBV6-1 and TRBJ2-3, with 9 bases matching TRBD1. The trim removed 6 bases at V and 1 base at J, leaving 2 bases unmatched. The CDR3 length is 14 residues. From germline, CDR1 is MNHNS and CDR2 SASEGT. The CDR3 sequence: CASRNRGRTDTQYF. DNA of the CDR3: TGTGCCAGCAGAAACAGGGGGCGCACAGATACGCAGTATTTT.

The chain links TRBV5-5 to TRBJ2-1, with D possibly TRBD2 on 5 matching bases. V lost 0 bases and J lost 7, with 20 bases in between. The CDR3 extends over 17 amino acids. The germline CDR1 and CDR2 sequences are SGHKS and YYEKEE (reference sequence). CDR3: CASSLAQGGVSTNEQFF. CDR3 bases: TGTGCCAGCAGCTTGGCCCAAGGAGGTGTCTCAACTAATGAGCAGTTCTTC.

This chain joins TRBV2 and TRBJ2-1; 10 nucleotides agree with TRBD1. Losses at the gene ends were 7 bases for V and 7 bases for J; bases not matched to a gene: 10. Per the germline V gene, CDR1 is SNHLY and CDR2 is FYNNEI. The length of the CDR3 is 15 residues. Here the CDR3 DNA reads TGTGCCAGCAACATGGACAGGGGGAGGAGGAATGAGCAGTTCTTC. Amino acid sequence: CASNMDRGRRNEQFF.

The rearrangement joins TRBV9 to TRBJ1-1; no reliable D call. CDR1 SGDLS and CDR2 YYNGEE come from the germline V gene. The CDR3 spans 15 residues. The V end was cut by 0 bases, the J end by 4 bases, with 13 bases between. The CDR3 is CASSVAGGTGTEAFF. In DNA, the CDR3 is TGTGCCAGCAGCGTAGCTGGAGGTACGGGCACTGAAGCTTTCTTT. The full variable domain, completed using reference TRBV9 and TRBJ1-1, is DSGVTQTPKHLITATGQRVTLRCSPRSGDLSVYWYQQSLDQGLQFLIQYYNGEERAKGNILERFSAQQFPDLHSELNLSSLELGDSALYFCASSVAGGTGTEAFFGQGTRLTVV.

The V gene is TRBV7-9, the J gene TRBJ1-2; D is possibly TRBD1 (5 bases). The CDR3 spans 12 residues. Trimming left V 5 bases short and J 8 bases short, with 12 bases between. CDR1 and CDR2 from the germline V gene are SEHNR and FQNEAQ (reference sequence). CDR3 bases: TGTGCCAGCAGCGGACCAGGGCCCGGCTACACCTTC. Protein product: CASSGPGPGYTF.

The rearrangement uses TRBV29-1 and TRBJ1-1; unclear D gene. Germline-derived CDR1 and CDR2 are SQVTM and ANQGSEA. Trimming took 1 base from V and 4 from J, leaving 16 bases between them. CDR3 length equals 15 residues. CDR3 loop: CSVEAPFGLVTEAFF. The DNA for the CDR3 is TGCAGCGTTGAAGCCCCGTTCGGACTTGTCACTGAAGCTTTCTTT. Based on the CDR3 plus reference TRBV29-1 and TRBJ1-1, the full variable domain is SAVISQKPSRDICQRGTSLTIQCQVDSQVTMMFWYRQQPGQSLTLIATANQGSEATYESGFVIDKFPISRPNLTFSTLTVSNMSPEDSSIYLCSVEAPFGLVTEAFFGQGTRLTVV.

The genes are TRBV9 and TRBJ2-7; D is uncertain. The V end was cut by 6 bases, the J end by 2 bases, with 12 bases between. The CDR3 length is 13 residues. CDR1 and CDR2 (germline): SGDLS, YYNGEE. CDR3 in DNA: TGTGCCAGCATGCGCGTCGAACCCTACGAGCAGTACTTC. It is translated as CASMRVEPYEQYF.

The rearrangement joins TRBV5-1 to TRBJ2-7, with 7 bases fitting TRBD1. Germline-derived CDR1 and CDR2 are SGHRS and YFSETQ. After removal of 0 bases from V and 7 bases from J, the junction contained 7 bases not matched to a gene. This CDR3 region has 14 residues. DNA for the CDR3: TGCGCCAGCAGCTTGGGCGACAGGGTAAAAGAGCAGTACTTC. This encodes CASSLGDRVKEQYF.

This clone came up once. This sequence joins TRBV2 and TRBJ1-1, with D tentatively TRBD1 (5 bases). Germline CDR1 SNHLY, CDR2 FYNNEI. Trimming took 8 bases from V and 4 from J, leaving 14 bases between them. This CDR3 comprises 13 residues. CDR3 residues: CASRGGVGTEAFF. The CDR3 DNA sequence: TGTGCCAGCCGGGGGGGAGTCGGCACTGAAGCTTTCTTT. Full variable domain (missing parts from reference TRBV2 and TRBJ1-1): EPEVTQTPSHQVTQMGQEVILRCVPISNHLYFYWYRQILGQKVEFLVSFYNNEISEKSEIFDDQFSVERPDGSNFTLKIRSTKLEDSAMYFCASRGGVGTEAFFGQGTRLTVV.

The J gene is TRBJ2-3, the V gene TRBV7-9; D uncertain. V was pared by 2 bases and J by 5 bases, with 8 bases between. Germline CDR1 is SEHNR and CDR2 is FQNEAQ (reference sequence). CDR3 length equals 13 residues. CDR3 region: CASSLSRLDTQYF. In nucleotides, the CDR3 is TGTGCCAGCAGCTTATCCCGACTAGATACGCAGTATTTT.

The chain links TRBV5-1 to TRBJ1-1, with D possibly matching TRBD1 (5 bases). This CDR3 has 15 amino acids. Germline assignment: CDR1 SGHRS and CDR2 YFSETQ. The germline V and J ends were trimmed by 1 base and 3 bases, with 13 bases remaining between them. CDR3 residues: CASSLSSGYHTEAFF. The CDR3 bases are TGCGCCAGCAGCTTGAGTTCAGGGTATCACACTGAAGCTTTCTTT.

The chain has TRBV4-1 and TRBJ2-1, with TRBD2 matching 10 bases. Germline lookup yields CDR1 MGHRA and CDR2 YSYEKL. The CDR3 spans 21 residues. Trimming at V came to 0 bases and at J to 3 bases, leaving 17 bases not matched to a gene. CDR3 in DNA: TGCGCCAGCAGCCAAGATATTTTAAGGACTAGCGGCCTTCCCATCTACAATGAGCAGTTCTTC. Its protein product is CASSQDILRTSGLPIYNEQFF.

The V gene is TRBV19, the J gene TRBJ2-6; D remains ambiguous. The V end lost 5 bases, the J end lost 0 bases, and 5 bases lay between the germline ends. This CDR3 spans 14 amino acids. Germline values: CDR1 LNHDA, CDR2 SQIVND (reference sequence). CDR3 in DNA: TGTGCCAGTAGTCAGTCCTCTGGGGCCAACGTCCTGACTTTC. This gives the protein CASSQSSGANVLTF.

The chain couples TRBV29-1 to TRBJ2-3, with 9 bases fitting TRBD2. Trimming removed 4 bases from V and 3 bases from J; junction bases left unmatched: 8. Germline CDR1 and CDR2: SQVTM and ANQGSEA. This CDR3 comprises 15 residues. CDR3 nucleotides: TGCAGCGTTGCGCGGGGGGGCCTAAGTACAGATACGCAGTATTTT. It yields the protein CSVARGGLSTDTQYF.

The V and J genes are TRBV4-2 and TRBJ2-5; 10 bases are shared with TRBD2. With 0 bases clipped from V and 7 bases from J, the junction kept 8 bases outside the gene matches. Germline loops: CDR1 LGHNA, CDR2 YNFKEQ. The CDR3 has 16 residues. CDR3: CASSQDPAGGQRTQYF. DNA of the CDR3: TGTGCCAGCAGCCAAGACCCAGCGGGGGGGCAGAGGACCCAGTACTTC.

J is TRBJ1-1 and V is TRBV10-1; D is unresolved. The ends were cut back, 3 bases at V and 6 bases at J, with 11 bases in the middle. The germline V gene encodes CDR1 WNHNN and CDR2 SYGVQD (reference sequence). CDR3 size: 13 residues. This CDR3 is CASSEQTGAEAFF. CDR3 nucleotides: TGCGCCAGCAGTGAACAGACCGGGGCTGAAGCTTTCTTT.

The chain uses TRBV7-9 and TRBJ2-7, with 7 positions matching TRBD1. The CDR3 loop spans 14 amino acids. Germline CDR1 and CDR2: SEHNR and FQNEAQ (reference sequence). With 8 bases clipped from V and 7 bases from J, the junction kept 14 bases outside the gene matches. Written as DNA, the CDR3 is TGTGCCAGCGGCTCCGGGACAGAGCCGGGAGAGCAGTACTTC. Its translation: CASGSGTEPGEQYF.

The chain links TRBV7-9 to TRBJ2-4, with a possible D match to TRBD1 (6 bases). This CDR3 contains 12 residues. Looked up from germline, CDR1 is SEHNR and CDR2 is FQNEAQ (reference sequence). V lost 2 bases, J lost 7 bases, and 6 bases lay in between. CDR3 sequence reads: CASSLQGNIQYF. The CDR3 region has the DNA TGTGCCAGCAGCTTACAGGGGAACATTCAGTACTTC. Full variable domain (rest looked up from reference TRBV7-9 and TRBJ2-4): DTGVSQNPRHKITKRGQNVTFRCDPISEHNRLYWYRQTLGQGPEFLTYFQNEAQLEKSRLLSDRFSAERPKGSFSTLEIQRTEQGDSAMYLCASSLQGNIQYFGAGTRLSVL.

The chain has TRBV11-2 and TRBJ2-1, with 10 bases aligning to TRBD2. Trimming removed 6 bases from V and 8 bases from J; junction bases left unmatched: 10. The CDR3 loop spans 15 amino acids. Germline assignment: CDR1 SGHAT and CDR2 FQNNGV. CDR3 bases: TGTGCCAGCAGGTTTACCGGGACTAGCGCGTATGAGCAGTTCTTC. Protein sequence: CASRFTGTSAYEQFF.